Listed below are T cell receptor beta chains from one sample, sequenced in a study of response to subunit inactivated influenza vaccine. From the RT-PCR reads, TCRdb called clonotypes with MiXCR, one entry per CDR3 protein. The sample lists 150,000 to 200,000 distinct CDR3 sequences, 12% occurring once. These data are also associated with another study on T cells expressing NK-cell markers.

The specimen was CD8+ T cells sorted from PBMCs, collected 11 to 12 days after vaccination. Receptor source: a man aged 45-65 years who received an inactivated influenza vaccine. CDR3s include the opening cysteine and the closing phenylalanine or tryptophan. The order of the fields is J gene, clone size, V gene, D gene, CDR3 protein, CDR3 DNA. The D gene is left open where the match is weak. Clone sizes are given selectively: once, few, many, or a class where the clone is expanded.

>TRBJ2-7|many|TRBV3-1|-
CASSQDLGLEQYF
TGTGCCAGCAGCCAAGATTTGGGGTTGGAGCAGTACTTC
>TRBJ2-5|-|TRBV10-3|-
CAISESPQGTRETQYF
TGTGCCATCAGTGAGTCTCCTCAGGGAACCCGGGAGACCCAGTACTTC
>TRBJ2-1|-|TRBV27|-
CASSFHGPDNEQFF
TGTGCCAGCAGTTTTCACGGGCCTGACAATGAGCAGTTCTTC
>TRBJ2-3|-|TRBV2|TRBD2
CASSEARGDTQYF
TGTGCCAGCAGTGAAGCGCGGGGGGATACGCAGTATTTT
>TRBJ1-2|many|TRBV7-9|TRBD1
CASSLGQGELGYTF
TGTGCCAGCAGCTTGGGGCAGGGGGAGCTTGGCTACACCTTC
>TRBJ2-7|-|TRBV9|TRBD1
CASSPGQGIRIYEQYF
TGTGCCAGCAGCCCGGGACAGGGGATTCGCATCTACGAGCAGTACTTC
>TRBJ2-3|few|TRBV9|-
CASSAFTGLDTQYF
TGTGCCAGCAGCGCTTTCACAGGGTTAGATACGCAGTATTTT
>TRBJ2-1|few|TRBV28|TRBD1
CASTKTGGNDNEQFF
TGTGCCAGCACGAAGACAGGGGGCAACGATAATGAGCAGTTCTTC
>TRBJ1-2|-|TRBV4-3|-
CASSQDLGGAYSYGYTF
TGCGCCAGCAGCCAAGATCTTGGAGGGGCATATAGCTATGGCTACACCTTC
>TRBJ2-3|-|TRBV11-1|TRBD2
CAERGPADTQYF
TGTGCCGAGCGGGGGCCCGCAGATACGCAGTATTTT
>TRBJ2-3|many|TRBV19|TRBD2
CASRAIGLAGPDTQYF
TGTGCCAGTAGGGCTATCGGGCTAGCGGGTCCAGATACGCAGTATTTT
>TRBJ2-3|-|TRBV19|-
CASSWGATSTDTQYF
TGTGCCAGTAGTTGGGGAGCGACTAGCACAGATACGCAGTATTTT
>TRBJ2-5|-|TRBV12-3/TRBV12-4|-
CASSPLEETQYF
TGTGCCAGCAGTCCCCTCGAAGAGACCCAGTACTTC